This T cell receptor (beta chain) was recorded in a study of blood T cell repertoires in COVID-19. Some clones are missing from TCRdb's copy, which holds only in-frame ones; the method was immunoSEQ multiplex PCR. This sample yields about 140,000 clones, of which about 83% are seen a single time; less than 6.5% belongs to the top ten. The receptor comes from a human donor in a cohort sampled during active COVID-19. The sequenced sample consisted of peripheral blood.

The CDR3 sequence: CASSNSGDHGYTF. CDR3 nucleotides: TGTGCCAGCAGCAACTCGGGGGACCATGGCTACACCTTC. The chain carries TRBV6-5 and TRBJ1-2, with a possible D match to TRBD1 (5 bases). V was trimmed by 6 bases and J by 6 bases, leaving 14 bases between them. CDR1 is MNHEY and CDR2 is SVGAGI in the germline V gene. The CDR3 is made up of 13 amino acids.